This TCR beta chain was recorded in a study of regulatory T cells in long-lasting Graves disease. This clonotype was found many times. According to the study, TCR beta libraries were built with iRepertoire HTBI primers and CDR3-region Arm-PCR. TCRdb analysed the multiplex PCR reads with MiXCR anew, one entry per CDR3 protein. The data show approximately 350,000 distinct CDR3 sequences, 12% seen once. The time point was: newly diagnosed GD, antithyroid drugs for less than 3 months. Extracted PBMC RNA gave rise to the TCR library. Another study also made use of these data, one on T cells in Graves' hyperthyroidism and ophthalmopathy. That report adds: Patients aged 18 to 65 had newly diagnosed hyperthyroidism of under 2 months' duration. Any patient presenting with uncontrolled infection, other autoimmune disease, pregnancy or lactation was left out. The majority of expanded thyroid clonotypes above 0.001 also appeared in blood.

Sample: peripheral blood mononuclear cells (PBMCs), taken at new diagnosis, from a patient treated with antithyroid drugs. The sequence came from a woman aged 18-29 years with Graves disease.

The CDR3 DNA is TGTGCCATCACCAGGACTAGCGGAGGCACAGATACGCAGTATTTT. Protein: CAITRTSGGTDTQYF. The chain employs TRBV10-3 and TRBJ2-3, with 10 nucleotides matching TRBD2. Trimming cost V 7 bases and J 1 base; bases outside gene matches: 5. The CDR3 is 15 residues long. Germline V lookup: CDR1 ENHRY, CDR2 SYGVKD.